This T cell receptor beta chain was sequenced for a study of identical twins. The sample holds a few counts of this clonotype. Its antigen is unknown. Germline V gene data show CDR1 as SQVTM and CDR2 as ANQGSEA. Germline trimming cut 6 bases from V and 0 bases from J; bases unmatched to any gene: 5. There are 14 residues in the CDR3. TCRdb called the 5' RACE reads again in MiXCR, with one record for every CDR3 protein. The table records 520,000 or so distinct CDR3 sequences, 20% to 25% of them present only once. General study findings and limits: There was more out-of-frame TCR alpha sharing in monozygotic twins than models estimated.

The data also belong to a second study, concerning T cells expressing NK-cell markers. From that report: It was from sorted CD3+CD56+NKG2C+, CD3+CD56+NKG2C- and CD3+CD56-NKG2C+ T cells that TCR beta repertoires came. In about six donors, dominant CD3+CD56+NKG2C+ clones formed 1.0-7.0% of CD8+ cells.

Sequences were obtained from CD4+ T cells sorted from blood. The sequence was obtained from a woman between 18 and 30 years old in good health. This chain uses TRBV29-1 with TRBJ1-5; 7 positions match TRBD1. The DNA of the CDR3 is TGCAGCGTCTTAACAGGGGTTAGCAATCAGCCCCAGCATTTT. It codes for CSVLTGVSNQPQHF.